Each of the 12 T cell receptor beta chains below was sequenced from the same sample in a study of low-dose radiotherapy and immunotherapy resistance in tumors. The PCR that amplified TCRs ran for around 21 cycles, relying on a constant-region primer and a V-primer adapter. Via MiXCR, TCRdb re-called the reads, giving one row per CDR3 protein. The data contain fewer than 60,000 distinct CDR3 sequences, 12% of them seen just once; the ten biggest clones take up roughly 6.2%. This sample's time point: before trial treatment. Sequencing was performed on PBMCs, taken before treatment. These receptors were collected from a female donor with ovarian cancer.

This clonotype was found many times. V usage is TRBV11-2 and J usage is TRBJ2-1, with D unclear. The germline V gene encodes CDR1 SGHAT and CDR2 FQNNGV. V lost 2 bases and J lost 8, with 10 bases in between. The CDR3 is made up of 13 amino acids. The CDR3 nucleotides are TGTGCCAGCAGCTTAAGAGTGGTCGATGAGCAGTTCTTC. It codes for CASSLRVVDEQFF.

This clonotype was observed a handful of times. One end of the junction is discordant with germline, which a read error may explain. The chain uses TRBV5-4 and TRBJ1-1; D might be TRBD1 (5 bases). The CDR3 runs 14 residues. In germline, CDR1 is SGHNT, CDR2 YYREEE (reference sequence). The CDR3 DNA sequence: TGTGCCAACCTCGGTCCGGGGCCGGGGGATGTTTTTTTTTTT. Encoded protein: CANLGPGPGDVFFF.

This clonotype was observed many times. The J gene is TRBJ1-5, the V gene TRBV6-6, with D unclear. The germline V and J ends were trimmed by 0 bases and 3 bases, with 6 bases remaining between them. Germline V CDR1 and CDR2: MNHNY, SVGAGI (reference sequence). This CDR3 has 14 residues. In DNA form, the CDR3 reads TGTGCCAGCAGTTACTCCCAGATCAATCAGCCCCAGCATTTT. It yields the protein CASSYSQINQPQHF.

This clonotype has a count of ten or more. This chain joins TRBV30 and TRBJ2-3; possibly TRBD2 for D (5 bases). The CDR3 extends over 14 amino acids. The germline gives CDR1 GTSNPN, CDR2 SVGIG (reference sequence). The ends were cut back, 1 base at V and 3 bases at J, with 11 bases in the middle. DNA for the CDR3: TGTGCCTGGAGTGAGGCGGGTGCGACAGATACGCAGTATTTT. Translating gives CAWSEAGATDTQYF.

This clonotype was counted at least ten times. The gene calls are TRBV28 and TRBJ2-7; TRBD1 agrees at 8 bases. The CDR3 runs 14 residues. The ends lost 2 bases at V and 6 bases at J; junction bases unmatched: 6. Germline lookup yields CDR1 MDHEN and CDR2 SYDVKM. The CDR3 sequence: CASSLPDRGGEQYF. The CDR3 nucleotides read TGTGCCAGCAGTTTACCCGACAGGGGAGGCGAGCAGTACTTC.

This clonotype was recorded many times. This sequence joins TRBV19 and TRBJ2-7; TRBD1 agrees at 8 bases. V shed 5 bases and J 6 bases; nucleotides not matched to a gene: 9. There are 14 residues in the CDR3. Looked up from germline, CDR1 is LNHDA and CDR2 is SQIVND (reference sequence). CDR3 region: CASSVTGGVGEQYF. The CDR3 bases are TGTGCCAGTAGTGTCACAGGGGGAGTAGGCGAGCAGTACTTC.

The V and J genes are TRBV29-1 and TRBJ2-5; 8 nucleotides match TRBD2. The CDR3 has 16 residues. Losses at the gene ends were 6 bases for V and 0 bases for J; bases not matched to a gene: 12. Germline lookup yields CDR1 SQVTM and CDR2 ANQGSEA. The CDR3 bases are TGCAGCGTCTTAGGCGGGGGGCGAGGGCACCAAGAGACCCAGTACTTC. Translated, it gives CSVLGGGRGHQETQYF. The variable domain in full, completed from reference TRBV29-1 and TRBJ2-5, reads SAVISQKPSRDICQRGTSLTIQCQVDSQVTMMFWYRQQPGQSLTLIATANQGSEATYESGFVIDKFPISRPNLTFSTLTVSNMSPEDSSIYLCSVLGGGRGHQETQYFGPGTRLLVL.

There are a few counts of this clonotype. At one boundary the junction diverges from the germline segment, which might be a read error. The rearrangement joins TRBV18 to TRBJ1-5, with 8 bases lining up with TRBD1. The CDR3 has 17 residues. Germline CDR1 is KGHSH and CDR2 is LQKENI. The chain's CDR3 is CASSPWAGGTNLQAQHF. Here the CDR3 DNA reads TGTGCCAGCTCACCGTGGGCAGGGGGCACGAACCTTCAGGCCCAGCATTTT.

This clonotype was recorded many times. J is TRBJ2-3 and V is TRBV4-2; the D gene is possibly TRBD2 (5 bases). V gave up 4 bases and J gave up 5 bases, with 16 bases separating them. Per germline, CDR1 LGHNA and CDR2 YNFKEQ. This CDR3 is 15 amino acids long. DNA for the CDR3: TGTGCCAGCAGCCCTGAACTAGGAATTAGAGATACGCAGTATTTT. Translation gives CASSPELGIRDTQYF.

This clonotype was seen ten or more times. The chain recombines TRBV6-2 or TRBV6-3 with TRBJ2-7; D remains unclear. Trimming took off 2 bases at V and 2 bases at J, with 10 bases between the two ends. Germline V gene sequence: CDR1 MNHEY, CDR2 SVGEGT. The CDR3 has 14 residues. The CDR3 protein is CASSYEVNAYEQYF. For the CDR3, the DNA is TGTGCCAGCAGTTACGAGGTGAACGCCTACGAGCAGTACTTC.

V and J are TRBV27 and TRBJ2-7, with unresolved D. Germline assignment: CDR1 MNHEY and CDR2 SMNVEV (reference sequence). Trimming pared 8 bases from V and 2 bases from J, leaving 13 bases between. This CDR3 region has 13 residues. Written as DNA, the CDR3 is TGTGCCAGCCGTGGTTCAGGACCCTACGAGCAGTACTTC. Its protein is CASRGSGPYEQYF.

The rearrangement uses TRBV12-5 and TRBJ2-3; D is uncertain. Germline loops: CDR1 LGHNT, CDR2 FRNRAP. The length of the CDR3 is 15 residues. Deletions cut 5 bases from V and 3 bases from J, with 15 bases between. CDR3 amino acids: CASGPHGQTTDTQYF. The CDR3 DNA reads TGTGCTAGTGGTCCCCACGGGCAGACGACAGATACGCAGTATTTT.